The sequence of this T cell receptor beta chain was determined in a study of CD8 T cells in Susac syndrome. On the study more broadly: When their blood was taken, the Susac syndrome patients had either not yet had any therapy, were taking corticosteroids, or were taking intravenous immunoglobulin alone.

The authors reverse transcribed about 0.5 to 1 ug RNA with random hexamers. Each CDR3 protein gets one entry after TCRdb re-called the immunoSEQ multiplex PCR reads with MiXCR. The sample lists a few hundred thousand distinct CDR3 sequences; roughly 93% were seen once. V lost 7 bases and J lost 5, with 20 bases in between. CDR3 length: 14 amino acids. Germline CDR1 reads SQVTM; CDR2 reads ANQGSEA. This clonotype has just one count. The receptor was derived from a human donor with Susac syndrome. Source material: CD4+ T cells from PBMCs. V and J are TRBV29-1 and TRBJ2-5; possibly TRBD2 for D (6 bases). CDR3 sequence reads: CSATPTVAGETQYF. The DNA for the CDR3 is TGCAGCGCTACCCCGACAGTGGCGGGGGAGACCCAGTACTTC.